The next 16 T cell receptor beta chains were all read from a single sample in a study of shared clonotypes between healthy human individuals. Assay: immunoSEQ multiplex PCR; the TCRdb copy retains only in-frame clones and omits some. The sample carries 2 million to 2.5 million clones, around 96% recorded once. Selected positively for CCR7 and CD45RO-negative, naive CD8 cells excluded terminally differentiated effector memory CD45RA+ cells. What was sequenced was naive CD8+ T cells sorted from blood. All receptors derive from a man aged 18-30 years in good health.

In this sample, this clone turned up once. The chain joins TRBV27 to TRBJ2-7, with no clear D. CDR3 length: 11 amino acids. In germline, CDR1 is MNHEY, CDR2 SMNVEV (reference sequence). V was clipped by 3 bases and J by 6 bases, with 6 bases between them. The CDR3 DNA is TGTGCCAGCAGTTTGCCTCTCGAGCAGTACTTC. Amino acids: CASSLPLEQYF.

The V gene is TRBV19, the J gene TRBJ2-3; 9 bases are shared with TRBD2. Germline V gives CDR1 LNHDA, CDR2 SQIVND (reference sequence). The CDR3 is made up of 15 amino acids. J gave up 9 bases and V 1 base, and 8 bases lay outside the gene matches. CDR3 nucleotide sequence: TGTGCCAGTAGTATAGGGGCACTAGCGGGCCAAACGCAGTATTTT. This encodes CASSIGALAGQTQYF.

This chain uses TRBV7-3 with TRBJ2-3; D is unclear. Trimming took 1 base from V and 6 from J, leaving 8 bases between them. This CDR3 contains 13 residues. Per the germline V gene, CDR1 is SGHTA and CDR2 is FQGTGA. CDR3 residues: CASSLNHDDTQYF. The CDR3 DNA reads TGTGCCAGCAGCTTAAACCACGACGATACGCAGTATTTT.

The CDR3, as DNA: TGTGCCAGCAGAATGGGACAGGGGGGAGGAAACACCATATATTTT. Its protein product is CASRMGQGGGNTIYF. The genes are TRBV28 and TRBJ1-3; 11 nucleotides match TRBD1. The CDR3 spans 15 residues. Per the germline V gene, CDR1 is MDHEN and CDR2 is SYDVKM. The J segment lost 4 bases and the V segment lost 6 bases, leaving 5 bases of the junction unmatched.

The chain is built from TRBV28 and TRBJ2-1; possibly TRBD1 or TRBD2 for D (6 bases each). Germline CDR1 is MDHEN and CDR2 is SYDVKM. Trimming took off 3 bases at V and 3 bases at J, with 12 bases between the two ends. This CDR3 region has 15 residues. CDR3 sequence: CASSFRGQGYNEQFF. Here the CDR3 DNA reads TGTGCCAGCAGTTTTCGGGGGCAAGGCTACAATGAGCAGTTCTTC.

This chain connects TRBV28 to TRBJ2-4; tentative D call: TRBD1 (6 bases). CDR1 MDHEN and CDR2 SYDVKM come from the germline V gene. Trimming stripped 1 base from V and 1 base from J, with 14 bases between. The CDR3 covers 17 residues. The CDR3 loop reads CASSLYGDILAKNIQYF. CDR3 DNA: TGTGCCAGCAGTTTATACGGGGACATCCTCGCCAAAAACATTCAGTACTTC. Full variable domain (missing parts from reference TRBV28 and TRBJ2-4): DVKVTQSSRYLVKRTGEKVFLECVQDMDHENMFWYRQDPGLGLRLIYFSYDVKMKEKGDIPEGYSVSREKKERFSLILESASTNQTSMYLCASSLYGDILAKNIQYFGAGTRLSVL.

The J gene is TRBJ1-1, the V gene TRBV11-2; D gene unclear. The CDR3 covers 15 residues. The germline CDR1 and CDR2 sequences are SGHAT and FQNNGV. V dropped 4 bases and J dropped 2 bases, with 14 bases sitting between them. This CDR3 is CASSSEGGYNTEAFF. The CDR3 nucleotides read TGTGCCAGCAGCTCCGAGGGAGGGTACAACACTGAAGCTTTCTTT.

This chain's CDR3 is CASSRWGALYEQYF. The CDR3 region has the DNA TGTGCCAGCAGCCGGTGGGGAGCGCTCTACGAGCAGTACTTC. The V gene is TRBV14, the J gene TRBJ2-7; weak D call: TRBD2 (5 bases). Germline loops: CDR1 SGHDN, CDR2 FVKESK. The CDR3 extends over 14 amino acids. V dropped 4 bases and J dropped 3 bases, with 13 bases sitting between them.

The chain employs TRBV7-3 and TRBJ2-1; D is uncertain. Germline lookup yields CDR1 SGHTA and CDR2 FQGTGA. CDR3 length: 13 residues. V gave up 5 bases and J gave up 5 bases, with 10 bases separating them. Written as DNA, the CDR3 is TGTGCCAGCAGCCAGCCAGGTAACAATGAGCAGTTCTTC. Protein sequence: CASSQPGNNEQFF.

The chain employs TRBV27 and TRBJ2-3; TRBD1 matches at 9 bases. This CDR3 has 19 amino acids. CDR1 is MNHEY and CDR2 is SMNVEV in the germline V gene (reference sequence). Losses at the gene ends were 4 bases for V and 0 bases for J; bases not matched to a gene: 14. The CDR3 sequence is CASSSDRGALRWSTDTQYF. The CDR3 region has the DNA TGTGCCAGCAGTTCGGACAGGGGCGCCCTGAGATGGAGCACAGATACGCAGTATTTT.

The genes are TRBV29-1 and TRBJ2-7, with D tentatively TRBD1 or TRBD2 (5 bases each). Per germline, CDR1 SQVTM and CDR2 ANQGSEA. The CDR3 is 13 amino acids. V was cut by 5 bases and J by 1 base, with 12 bases left in between. Here the CDR3 reads CSVRDRWSYEQYF. CDR3 DNA: TGCAGCGTTCGGGACCGATGGTCCTACGAGCAGTACTTC.

The V and J genes are TRBV28 and TRBJ1-5, with 10 bases lining up with TRBD1. The CDR3 spans 15 residues. Trimming took 7 bases from V and 2 from J; bases not matched to a gene: 5. Per germline, CDR1 MDHEN and CDR2 SYDVKM. The CDR3 region is CASIDRGLGNQPQHF. The CDR3, as DNA: TGTGCCAGCATTGACAGGGGGCTCGGCAATCAGCCCCAGCATTTT.

J is TRBJ2-1 and V is TRBV6-5; D might be TRBD2 (5 bases). V gave up 2 bases and J gave up 9 bases, with 5 bases separating them. The length of the CDR3 is 11 residues. Looked up from germline, CDR1 is MNHEY and CDR2 is SVGAGI. This CDR3 reads CASSYEGEQFF. The CDR3 DNA reads as TGTGCCAGCAGTTACGAGGGTGAGCAGTTCTTC.

The chain employs TRBV2 and TRBJ2-5; D not resolved. Trimming removed 1 base from V and 2 bases from J, with 11 bases in between. CDR3 length: 15 amino acids. Looked up from germline, CDR1 is SNHLY and CDR2 is FYNNEI. The CDR3: CASSEGPGWQETQYF. CDR3 nucleotides: TGTGCCAGCAGTGAAGGGCCAGGATGGCAAGAGACCCAGTACTTC.

The chain joins TRBV9 to TRBJ2-7; weak D call: TRBD1 (6 bases). Germline lookup yields CDR1 SGDLS and CDR2 YYNGEE. CDR3 size: 15 residues. The ends were cut back, 0 bases at V and 2 bases at J, with 12 bases in the middle. CDR3 loop: CASSVDGTPTYEQYF. The CDR3 DNA follows: TGTGCCAGCAGCGTAGATGGGACACCAACCTACGAGCAGTACTTC.

This clone was picked up one time. CDR3 coding DNA: TGCGCCAGCAGTCAACTTTTCCTCCGGGGAGGGCGGAGGGATACGCAGTATTTT. It encodes CASSQLFLRGGRRDTQYF. The V gene is TRBV23-1, the J gene TRBJ2-3; the match to TRBD2 covers 7 bases. TRBV23-1 belongs to the ORF category, with a function that is uncertain. V lost 2 bases to trimming and J lost 6 bases; unmatched junction nucleotides: 17. The CDR3 is 18 residues long.